The rows below give T cell receptor beta chains drawn from one sample of a study of technical replicates of blood from four donors. Data came from immunoSEQ multiplex PCR; TCRdb stores just in-frame clones and leaves some out. This sample has 70,000 to 80,000 clones; around 93% occur once, and the top ten carry 0.35% to 0.45%. Sequenced input: T cells isolated from PBMCs. The receptors stem from a human donor in good health. Each CDR3 is given with its conserved first and last residue. Each record gives: D gene, V gene, clone size, J gene, CDR3 protein, CDR3 DNA. A D gene is named only where the DNA matches it firmly. Not all rows give a size; the values are once, few, many and, for expanded clones, a class.

D gene: .; V gene: TRBV6-6; clone size: .; J gene: TRBJ1-4; CDR3 protein: CASSYSRPTEHPKLFF; CDR3 DNA: TGTGCCAGCAGTTACTCGAGACCGACGGAGCACCCGAAACTGTTTTTT
D gene: .; V gene: TRBV4-3; clone size: .; J gene: TRBJ2-2; CDR3 protein: CASSQLGAGELFF; CDR3 DNA: TGCGCCAGCAGCCAGCTAGGCGCCGGGGAGCTGTTTTTT
D gene: TRBD2; V gene: TRBV7-9; clone size: .; J gene: TRBJ2-7; CDR3 protein: CASSLMMTSGFPYEQYF; CDR3 DNA: TGTGCCAGCAGCCTTATGATGACTAGCGGTTTCCCCTACGAGCAGTACTTC
D gene: TRBD2; V gene: TRBV7-9; clone size: .; J gene: TRBJ2-3; CDR3 protein: CASSYPTSPAQYF; CDR3 DNA: TGTGCCAGCAGCTACCCGACTAGCCCGGCGCAGTATTTT
D gene: .; V gene: TRBV27; clone size: .; J gene: TRBJ1-2; CDR3 protein: CASSSGVSSYGYTF; CDR3 DNA: TGTGCCAGCAGTTCAGGGGTTTCGAGCTATGGCTACACCTTC
D gene: .; V gene: TRBV19; clone size: .; J gene: TRBJ1-1; CDR3 protein: CASSIREGSGSEAFF; CDR3 DNA: TGTGCCAGTAGTATACGCGAGGGCAGTGGTAGTGAAGCTTTCTTT
D gene: TRBD1; V gene: TRBV19; clone size: .; J gene: TRBJ2-7; CDR3 protein: CASSTGTGGYEQYF; CDR3 DNA: TGTGCCAGTAGCACCGGGACAGGGGGGTACGAGCAGTACTTC
D gene: TRBD1; V gene: TRBV10-3; clone size: .; J gene: TRBJ2-4; CDR3 protein: CAISESGQGVMGAKNIQYF; CDR3 DNA: TGTGCCATCAGTGAGAGTGGACAGGGGGTGATGGGAGCCAAAAACATTCAGTACTTC
D gene: TRBD1; V gene: TRBV6-5; clone size: few; J gene: TRBJ1-2; CDR3 protein: CATTGDYYGYTF; CDR3 DNA: TGTGCCACGACAGGGGATTACTATGGCTACACCTTC
D gene: .; V gene: TRBV9; clone size: once; J gene: TRBJ2-2; CDR3 protein: CASSVAARVINTGELFF; CDR3 DNA: TGTGCCAGCAGCGTAGCTGCCCGAGTAATTAACACCGGGGAGCTGTTTTTT
D gene: .; V gene: TRBV7-9; clone size: few; J gene: TRBJ1-1; CDR3 protein: CASSPTNEAFF; CDR3 DNA: TGTGCCAGCAGCCCAACTAATGAAGCTTTCTTT
D gene: TRBD1; V gene: TRBV11-3; clone size: .; J gene: TRBJ2-7; CDR3 protein: CASSFPGQGVYEQYF; CDR3 DNA: TGTGCCAGCAGCTTCCCGGGACAGGGAGTGTACGAGCAGTACTTC
D gene: .; V gene: TRBV12-5; clone size: once; J gene: TRBJ2-7; CDR3 protein: CASGLKVPGHIFCEQYF; CDR3 DNA: TGTGCTAGTGGTCTAAAGGTGCCGGGACATATCTTCTGCGAGCAGTACTTC
D gene: .; V gene: TRBV7-2; clone size: .; J gene: TRBJ2-1; CDR3 protein: CASSLPRDYNEQFF; CDR3 DNA: TGTGCCAGCAGCTTACCGCGGGACTACAATGAGCAGTTCTTC
D gene: .; V gene: TRBV11-1; clone size: .; J gene: TRBJ1-1; CDR3 protein: CASSPTGNTEAFF; CDR3 DNA: TGTGCCAGCAGTCCTACAGGGAACACTGAAGCTTTCTTT
D gene: .; V gene: TRBV11-3; clone size: .; J gene: TRBJ2-5; CDR3 protein: CASSLYGVDQKTQYF; CDR3 DNA: TGTGCCAGCAGCTTATACGGGGTAGACCAGAAGACCCAGTACTTC
D gene: TRBD1; V gene: TRBV6-6; clone size: .; J gene: TRBJ1-5; CDR3 protein: CASSSRDRGSNQPQHF; CDR3 DNA: TGTGCCAGCAGTTCCCGGGACAGGGGGTCCAATCAGCCCCAGCATTTT
D gene: TRBD2; V gene: TRBV19; clone size: .; J gene: TRBJ2-7; CDR3 protein: CASSAGLAGGYEQYF; CDR3 DNA: TGTGCCAGTAGTGCGGGACTAGCGGGAGGGTACGAGCAGTACTTC
D gene: .; V gene: TRBV15; clone size: .; J gene: TRBJ1-4; CDR3 protein: CATSRGTENEKLFF; CDR3 DNA: TGTGCCACCAGCAGAGGGACAGAGAATGAAAAACTGTTTTTT
D gene: .; V gene: TRBV9; clone size: .; J gene: TRBJ2-3; CDR3 protein: CASSPGTDTQYF; CDR3 DNA: TGTGCCAGCAGCCCTGGCACAGATACGCAGTATTTT
D gene: .; V gene: TRBV29-1; clone size: .; J gene: TRBJ1-1; CDR3 protein: CSVEEGGSTEAFF; CDR3 DNA: TGCAGCGTTGAAGAGGGGGGGAGTACTGAAGCTTTCTTT
D gene: .; V gene: TRBV27; clone size: .; J gene: TRBJ2-7; CDR3 protein: CACSEGYEQYF; CDR3 DNA: TGTGCCTGTAGCGAAGGCTACGAGCAGTACTTC
D gene: TRBD2; V gene: TRBV11-2; clone size: .; J gene: TRBJ2-7; CDR3 protein: CASSFWEGLEQYF; CDR3 DNA: TGTGCCAGCAGCTTTTGGGAGGGGCTCGAGCAGTACTTC
D gene: .; V gene: TRBV4-1; clone size: once; J gene: TRBJ2-7; CDR3 protein: CASSQDGLEQYF; CDR3 DNA: TGCGCCAGCAGCCAAGACGGTTTGGAGCAGTACTTC
D gene: TRBD1; V gene: TRBV28; clone size: .; J gene: TRBJ1-1; CDR3 protein: CASRGQGAENTEAFF; CDR3 DNA: TGTGCCAGCAGGGGACAGGGGGCGGAAAACACTGAAGCTTTCTTT
D gene: .; V gene: TRBV2; clone size: .; J gene: TRBJ1-1; CDR3 protein: CARINDQGWGMNTEAFF; CDR3 DNA: TGTGCCAGGATTAATGACCAGGGCTGGGGAATGAACACTGAAGCTTTCTTT
D gene: TRBD1; V gene: TRBV6-1; clone size: .; J gene: TRBJ1-2; CDR3 protein: CASYSGGYDGYTF; CDR3 DNA: TGTGCCAGCTATTCAGGGGGGTATGACGGCTACACCTTC
D gene: .; V gene: TRBV19; clone size: .; J gene: TRBJ2-2; CDR3 protein: CASRRPGPPGELFF; CDR3 DNA: TGTGCCAGTCGTAGGCCTGGCCCACCCGGGGAGCTGTTTTTT
D gene: .; V gene: TRBV9; clone size: .; J gene: TRBJ1-5; CDR3 protein: CASSFGSNQPQHF; CDR3 DNA: TGTGCCAGCAGCTTCGGGAGCAATCAGCCCCAGCATTTT
D gene: TRBD2; V gene: TRBV2; clone size: .; J gene: TRBJ2-1; CDR3 protein: CASSEEGGLAGFF; CDR3 DNA: TGTGCCAGCAGTGAAGAAGGGGGACTAGCGGGGTTCTTC
D gene: .; V gene: TRBV9; clone size: .; J gene: TRBJ1-1; CDR3 protein: CASSLTGNTGLISEAFF; CDR3 DNA: TGTGCCAGCAGCCTGACCGGGAACACGGGCTTGATCTCTGAAGCTTTCTTT
D gene: .; V gene: TRBV28; clone size: .; J gene: TRBJ2-7; CDR3 protein: CASSLTDYEQYF; CDR3 DNA: TGTGCCAGCAGCCTCACTGACTACGAGCAGTACTTC
D gene: TRBD2; V gene: TRBV28; clone size: .; J gene: TRBJ2-7; CDR3 protein: CASSLWVTSDEQYF; CDR3 DNA: TGTGCCAGCAGTTTATGGGTGACTAGCGACGAGCAGTACTTC
D gene: TRBD2; V gene: TRBV19; clone size: once; J gene: TRBJ2-1; CDR3 protein: CATRPGLAGLNEQFF; CDR3 DNA: TGTGCCACCCGGCCGGGACTAGCGGGACTCAATGAGCAGTTCTTC
D gene: .; V gene: TRBV29-1; clone size: .; J gene: TRBJ2-2; CDR3 protein: CSVGGRATGELFF; CDR3 DNA: TGCAGCGTTGGGGGCAGGGCCACCGGGGAGCTGTTTTTT
D gene: TRBD2; V gene: TRBV7-2; clone size: .; J gene: TRBJ2-5; CDR3 protein: CASSLASPSGSQETQYF; CDR3 DNA: TGTGCCAGCAGCTTAGCGTCGCCTAGCGGGAGCCAAGAGACCCAGTACTTC
D gene: .; V gene: TRBV7-9; clone size: .; J gene: TRBJ2-7; CDR3 protein: CASSLTQGTRNEQYF; CDR3 DNA: TGTGCCAGCAGCTTAACACAGGGGACTCGCAACGAGCAGTACTTC
D gene: .; V gene: TRBV11-2; clone size: .; J gene: TRBJ1-3; CDR3 protein: CASSRGFGNTIYF; CDR3 DNA: TGTGCCAGCAGCCGAGGGTTTGGAAACACCATATATTTT
D gene: .; V gene: TRBV30; clone size: once; J gene: TRBJ1-2; CDR3 protein: CAWSVSGGGYTF; CDR3 DNA: TGTGCCTGGAGTGTTTCGGGGGGTGGCTACACCTTC
D gene: .; V gene: TRBV7-2; clone size: .; J gene: TRBJ2-2; CDR3 protein: CASSLETTNTGELFF; CDR3 DNA: TGTGCCAGCAGCTTAGAGACAACGAACACCGGGGAGCTGTTTTTT
D gene: TRBD1; V gene: TRBV30; clone size: .; J gene: TRBJ2-7; CDR3 protein: CAWSRQGVYEQYF; CDR3 DNA: TGTGCCTGGAGTAGACAGGGGGTCTACGAGCAGTACTTC
D gene: TRBD2; V gene: TRBV27; clone size: .; J gene: TRBJ2-7; CDR3 protein: CASSLGTSSEQYF; CDR3 DNA: TGTGCCAGCAGTTTAGGGACTAGTAGCGAGCAGTACTTC
D gene: .; V gene: TRBV19; clone size: .; J gene: TRBJ1-2; CDR3 protein: CASRGTGDYGYTF; CDR3 DNA: TGTGCCAGTAGGGGGACTGGAGACTATGGCTACACCTTC
D gene: TRBD1; V gene: TRBV5-1; clone size: .; J gene: TRBJ2-3; CDR3 protein: CASSSTGLGPDTQYF; CDR3 DNA: TGCGCCAGCAGCTCGACAGGGTTGGGACCAGATACGCAGTATTTT
D gene: .; V gene: TRBV14; clone size: .; J gene: TRBJ2-7; CDR3 protein: CASSQVRSSYEQYF; CDR3 DNA: TGTGCCAGCAGCCAAGTCCGGAGCTCCTACGAGCAGTACTTC
D gene: TRBD1; V gene: TRBV6-5; clone size: .; J gene: TRBJ1-2; CDR3 protein: CASSTRDREGYTF; CDR3 DNA: TGTGCCAGCAGTACCCGGGACAGGGAAGGCTACACCTTC
D gene: .; V gene: TRBV5-5; clone size: .; J gene: TRBJ2-1; CDR3 protein: CASSPLSPGYVYNEQFF; CDR3 DNA: TGTGCCAGCAGCCCGTTGAGTCCCGGTTATGTCTACAATGAGCAGTTCTTC
D gene: .; V gene: TRBV5-1; clone size: .; J gene: TRBJ2-1; CDR3 protein: CASSPELSYNEQFF; CDR3 DNA: TGCGCCAGCAGCCCGGAACTATCCTACAATGAGCAGTTCTTC
D gene: TRBD2; V gene: TRBV5-1; clone size: .; J gene: TRBJ2-3; CDR3 protein: CASSSHTTSGRTDTQYF; CDR3 DNA: TGCGCCAGCAGCTCTCATACGACTAGCGGGAGGACAGATACGCAGTATTTT
D gene: TRBD1; V gene: TRBV5-6; clone size: .; J gene: TRBJ1-3; CDR3 protein: CASNPRGPGNTIYF; CDR3 DNA: TGTGCCAGCAACCCCAGGGGGCCTGGAAACACCATATATTTT
D gene: TRBD1; V gene: TRBV7-9; clone size: .; J gene: TRBJ2-7; CDR3 protein: CASSPRTGAYEQYF; CDR3 DNA: TGTGCCAGCAGCCCCCGGACAGGAGCCTACGAGCAGTACTTC
D gene: TRBD2; V gene: TRBV15; clone size: .; J gene: TRBJ2-1; CDR3 protein: CATSRGTTAGRYNEQFF; CDR3 DNA: TGTGCCACCAGCAGGGGGACTACCGCGGGTCGTTACAATGAGCAGTTCTTC
D gene: .; V gene: TRBV6-5; clone size: .; J gene: TRBJ1-2; CDR3 protein: CASSYLVAEGYTF; CDR3 DNA: TGTGCCAGCAGTTACCTCGTGGCAGAAGGCTACACCTTC